This TCR beta chain emerged from a study of circulating tumor DNA in untreated peripheral T-cell lymphoma. Study conclusions and caveats: In about 76% of patients, tumor-specific clonotypes were identified.

The tumor tissue sample was taken at baseline before any treatment. In its sample, this clone was seen a few times. The antigen is undetermined. This CDR3 is 18 amino acids long. Unmatched junction bases numbered 21, after V lost 7 bases and J lost 5 bases. Germline V gives CDR1 SGHNT, CDR2 YENEEA. The assay was immunoSEQ multiplex PCR, and TCRdb's table has in-frame clones only and misses some. The repertoire holds around 6,600 clones, with about three fifths as singletons. V usage is TRBV11-3 and J usage is TRBJ2-5; 8 bases are shared with TRBD2. Sequences were obtained from tumor tissue. This clonotype was sampled from a human donor with peripheral T-cell lymphoma. The CDR3: CASNKFGTRKETEETQYF. The CDR3 nucleotides are TGTGCCAGCAACAAATTCGGGACTAGGAAAGAGACGGAGGAGACCCAGTACTTC.